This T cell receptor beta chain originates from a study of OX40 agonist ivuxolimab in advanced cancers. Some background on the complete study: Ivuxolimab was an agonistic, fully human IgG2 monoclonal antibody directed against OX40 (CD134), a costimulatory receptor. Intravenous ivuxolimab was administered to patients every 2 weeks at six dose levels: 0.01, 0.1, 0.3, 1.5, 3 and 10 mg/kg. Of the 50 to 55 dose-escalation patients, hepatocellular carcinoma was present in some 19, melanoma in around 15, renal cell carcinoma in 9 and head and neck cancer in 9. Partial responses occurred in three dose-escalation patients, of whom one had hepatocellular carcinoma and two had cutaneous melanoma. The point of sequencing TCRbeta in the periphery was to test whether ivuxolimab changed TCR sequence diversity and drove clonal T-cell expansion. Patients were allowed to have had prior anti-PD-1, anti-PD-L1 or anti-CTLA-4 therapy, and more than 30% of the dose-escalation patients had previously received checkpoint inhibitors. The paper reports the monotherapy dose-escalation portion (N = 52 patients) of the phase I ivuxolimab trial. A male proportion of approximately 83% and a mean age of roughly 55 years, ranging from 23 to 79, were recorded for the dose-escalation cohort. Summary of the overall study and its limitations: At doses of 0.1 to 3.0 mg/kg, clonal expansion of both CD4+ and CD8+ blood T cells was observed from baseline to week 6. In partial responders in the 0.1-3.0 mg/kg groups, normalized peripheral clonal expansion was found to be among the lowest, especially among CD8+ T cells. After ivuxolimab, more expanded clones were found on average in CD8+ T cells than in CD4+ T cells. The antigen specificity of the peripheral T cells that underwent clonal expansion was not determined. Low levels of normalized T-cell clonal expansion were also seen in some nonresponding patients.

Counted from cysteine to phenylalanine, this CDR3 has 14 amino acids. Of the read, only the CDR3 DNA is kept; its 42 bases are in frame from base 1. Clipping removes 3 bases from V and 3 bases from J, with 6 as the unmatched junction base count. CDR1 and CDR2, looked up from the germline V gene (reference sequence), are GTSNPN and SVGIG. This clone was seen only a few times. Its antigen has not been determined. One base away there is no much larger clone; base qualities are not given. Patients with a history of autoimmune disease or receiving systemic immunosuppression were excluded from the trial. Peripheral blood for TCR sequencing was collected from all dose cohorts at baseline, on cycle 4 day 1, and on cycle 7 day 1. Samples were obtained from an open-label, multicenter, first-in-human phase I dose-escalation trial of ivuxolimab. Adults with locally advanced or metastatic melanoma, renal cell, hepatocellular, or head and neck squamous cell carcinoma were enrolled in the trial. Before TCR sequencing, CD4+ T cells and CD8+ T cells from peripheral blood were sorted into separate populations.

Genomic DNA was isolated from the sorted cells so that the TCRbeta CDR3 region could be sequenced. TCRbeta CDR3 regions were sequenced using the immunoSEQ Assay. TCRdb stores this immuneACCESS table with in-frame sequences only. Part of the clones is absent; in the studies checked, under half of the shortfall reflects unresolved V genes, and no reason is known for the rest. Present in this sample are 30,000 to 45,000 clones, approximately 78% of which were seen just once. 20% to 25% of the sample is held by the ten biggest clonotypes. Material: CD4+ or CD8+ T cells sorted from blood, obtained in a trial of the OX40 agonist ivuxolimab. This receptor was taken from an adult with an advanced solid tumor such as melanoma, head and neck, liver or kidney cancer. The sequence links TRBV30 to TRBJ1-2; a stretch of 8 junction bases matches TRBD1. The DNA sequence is TGTGCCTGGAGCCAGGGGGCTAGCGACTATGGCTACACCTTC. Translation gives CAWSQGASDYGYTF.